These T cell receptor beta chains were read from a single sample in a study of technical replicates of blood from a handful of donors. Profiling relied on immunoSEQ multiplex PCR, and the TCRdb table lists in-frame clones only, not all of them. The table records tens of thousands of clones, roughly 84% of them present only once. The sequenced sample was PBMCs. The receptors originated from a human donor in good health. Some clones in this sample may be carry-over from other donors' samples. CDR3s include the opening cysteine and the closing phenylalanine or tryptophan. Fields, in order: D gene, J gene, V gene, clone size, CDR3 DNA, CDR3 protein. A D gene is named only where the DNA matches it firmly. Expanded clones are given a class, and other clones once, few, many or no size at all.

NA,TRBJ1-3,TRBV5-5,NA,TGTGCCAGCAGCGACCGGACAGTTCAAACTACAGGAAACACCATATATTTT,CASSDRTVQTTGNTIYF
TRBD2,TRBJ2-7,TRBV2,NA,TGTGCCAGCAGTGAAGCGGTAAATGAGCGGGGGGTCTACGAGCAGTACTTC,CASSEAVNERGVYEQYF
NA,TRBJ2-7,TRBV7-2,NA,TGTGCCAGCAGCTTAACTCCAGGGGGGGAGCAGTACTTC,CASSLTPGGEQYF
NA,TRBJ1-3,TRBV11-3,NA,TGTGCCAGCAGCTTGGACAGCTCTGGAAACACCATATATTTT,CASSLDSSGNTIYF
TRBD1,TRBJ1-1,TRBV19,NA,TGTGCCAGTAGTACCTCAGGACAGGCGAACACTGAAGCTTTCTTT,CASSTSGQANTEAFF
NA,TRBJ2-1,TRBV30,NA,TGTGCCTGGAGTGTAGCTAGAAACAATGAGCAGTTCTTC,CAWSVARNNEQFF
NA,TRBJ2-7,TRBV4-3,NA,TGCGCCAGCAGCCAGTCGGCTAGCTCCTACGAGCAGTACTTC,CASSQSASSYEQYF
TRBD2,TRBJ2-5,TRBV29-1,once,TGCAGCGTCGGGACTAGCGGAGAGACCCAGTACTTC,CSVGTSGETQYF
NA,TRBJ2-7,TRBV11-1,once,TGTGCCAGCAGATCCACAGGGACCGAGCAGTACTTC,CASRSTGTEQYF
TRBD1,TRBJ2-7,TRBV2,NA,TGTGCCAGCAGTGATTCGGGACAGGGACCCTACGAGCAGTACTTC,CASSDSGQGPYEQYF
TRBD1,TRBJ1-2,TRBV18,few,TGTGCCAGCTCACCGCAGGGGACAGGGGATAATTATGGCTACACCTTC,CASSPQGTGDNYGYTF
TRBD2,TRBJ2-7,TRBV30,once,TGTGCCTGGAGTCGGGGGGGCACTTCCTACGAGCAGTACTTC,CAWSRGGTSYEQYF
NA,TRBJ2-7,TRBV4-3,NA,TGCGCCAGCAGCCAAGATCAGTATGGGAGCTCCTACGAGCAGTACTTC,CASSQDQYGSSYEQYF
TRBD1,TRBJ1-1,TRBV7-3,NA,TGTGCCAGCAGCACAGGGGGCATGAACACTGAAGCTTTCTTT,CASSTGGMNTEAFF
NA,TRBJ2-1,TRBV2,NA,TGTGCCAGCGGGGGGAGCGGGCATGAGCAGTTCTTC,CASGGSGHEQFF
TRBD1,TRBJ1-6,TRBV4-2,once,TGTGCCAGCAGCCCCGCGGCCGGGACAGGGTACCATCAGGATTCACCCCTCCACTTT,CASSPAAGTGYHQDSPLHF
NA,TRBJ1-5,TRBV9,NA,TGTGCCAGCAGCGTAGCTACCGGCAATCAGCCCCAGCATTTT,CASSVATGNQPQHF
TRBD2,TRBJ2-5,TRBV5-1,NA,TGCGCCAGCAAACGGTCCGGGACTAGTAGAGAGACCCAGTACTTC,CASKRSGTSRETQYF
TRBD1,TRBJ1-4,TRBV19,NA,TGTGGAACAGGGGGAGAAAAACTGTTTTTT,CGTGGEKLFF
TRBD2,TRBJ2-7,TRBV19,NA,TGTGCCAGTAGTATTGCGGGAGGGCCGGGAAGCTCCTACGAGCAGTACTTC,CASSIAGGPGSSYEQYF
TRBD2,TRBJ2-1,TRBV4-3,NA,TGCGCCAGCAGCCCGGGACTAGCGGGCTCCTACAATGAGCAGTTCTTC,CASSPGLAGSYNEQFF
TRBD1,TRBJ2-7,TRBV10-3,once,TGTGCCATCAGTGAGTCTCCGGCAGGGGGCGAGCAGTACTTC,CAISESPAGGEQYF
NA,TRBJ1-6,TRBV10-3,NA,TGTGCCATCAGGGGGCCCGAGAATTCACCCCTCCACTTT,CAIRGPENSPLHF
TRBD1,TRBJ1-1,TRBV5-8,NA,TGTGCCAGCAGCAAAGGGACAGCCACCTTGAACACTGAAGCTTTCTTT,CASSKGTATLNTEAFF
TRBD1,TRBJ2-7,TRBV18,NA,TGTGCCAGCTCACCGGGACAGTCCTACGAGCAGTACTTC,CASSPGQSYEQYF